The entry below gives a single T cell receptor (beta chain) sequence along with its context. Its antigen is undetermined. As for the donors, each was a healthy bone marrow donor. These data belong to a study of cytomegalovirus exposure and HLA in healthy donors. Broader study findings: TCR sequences were mostly rare, though some public TCRs occurred in many donors.

Trimming pared 3 bases from V and 6 bases from J, leaving 21 bases between. The CDR3 has 16 residues. Germline V gives CDR1 MNHNY, CDR2 SVGAGI (reference sequence). The PCR ran on 60 Vbeta and 13 Jbeta primers. Sequencing used immunoSEQ multiplex PCR; TCRdb keeps in-frame clones, though not all of them. The table has some 120,000 clones, around 74% seen once; the top ten hold 5.8%. The source material was PBMCs. The receptor's source is a woman aged 50 to 60 in good health and CMV-seropositive. The chain combines TRBV6-6 with TRBJ2-7; D ambiguous. The CDR3 region is CASSYASGPTTSEQYF. The DNA for the CDR3 is TGTGCCAGCAGTTATGCCTCCGGCCCTACTACGAGCGAGCAGTACTTC.